The T cell receptor (beta chain) described here comes from a study of CD8 T cells in Susac syndrome. V was trimmed by 1 base and J by 11 bases, leaving 12 bases between them. Germline assignment: CDR1 SQVTM and CDR2 ANQGSEA. This CDR3 is 12 amino acids long. An amount of RNA that ranged from 0.5 to 1 ug was reverse transcribed with random hexamers. Each CDR3 protein gets one entry after TCRdb re-called the immunoSEQ multiplex PCR reads with MiXCR. The sample contains 65,000 to 90,000 distinct CDR3 sequences, about 94% of which appear only once. High-throughput TCR beta sequencing covered peripheral CD8+ and CD4+ T cells.

This clonotype was sampled from a human donor with multiple sclerosis. Sequencing used CD8+ T cells from PBMCs. The V and J genes are TRBV29-1 and TRBJ2-1, with D perhaps matching TRBD1 or TRBD2 (5 bases each). CDR3 DNA sequence: TGCAGCGTTGAAGGGGGACGAATGAAGCAGTTCTTC. Its translation: CSVEGGRMKQFF.